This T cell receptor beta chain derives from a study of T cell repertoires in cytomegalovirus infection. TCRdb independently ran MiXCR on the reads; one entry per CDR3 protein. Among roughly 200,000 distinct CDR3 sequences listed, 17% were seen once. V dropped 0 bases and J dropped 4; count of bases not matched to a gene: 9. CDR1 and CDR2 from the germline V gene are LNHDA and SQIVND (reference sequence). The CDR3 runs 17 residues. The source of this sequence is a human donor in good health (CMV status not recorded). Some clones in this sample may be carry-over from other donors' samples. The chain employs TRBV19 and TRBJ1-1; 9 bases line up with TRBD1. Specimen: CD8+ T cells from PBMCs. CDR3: CASSIDHPGQGPTEAFF. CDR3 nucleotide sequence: TGTGCCAGTAGTATAGATCACCCGGGACAGGGTCCCACTGAAGCTTTCTTT.